This T cell receptor (beta chain) originates from a study of T cells in tumors after PD-1 blockade. Study summary: Patients received pembrolizumab 200 mg every 3 weeks or cemiplimab 350 mg every 2 weeks. Mean per tumor sample: roughly 24,000 templates (roughly 550-100,000), more than 5,000 unique clonotypes.

The CDR3 totals 18 residues. Trimming cost V 1 base and J 7 bases, with 23 bases left between them. Germline V gene sequence: CDR1 GTSNPN, CDR2 SVGIG (reference sequence). By its share, this clone is medium-sized. Its antigen is as yet unknown. Study conclusions and caveats: Blood contained 35% to 50% of the tumor's TCR clonotypes. After therapy, most expanded exhausted CD8+ clones were absent pre-treatment, suggesting clonal replacement.

Assay used: immunoSEQ multiplex PCR; TCRdb lists only in-frame clones, some missing. In the table there are about 10,000 clones, 55% to 75% of which are singletons. This receptor was identified in a human donor with basal cell carcinoma. Sequencing used tumor tissue, obtained after anti-PD-1 treatment. V and J are TRBV30 and TRBJ1-6; D possibly corresponds to TRBD1 (5 bases). The CDR3 protein is CAWSATGGVRPLNSPLHF. As DNA, the CDR3 is TGTGCCTGGAGTGCCACCGGAGGGGTTCGGCCACTAAATTCACCCCTCCACTTT.